The 24 T cell receptor beta chains given below trace back to one sample, sequenced in a study of molecular identifiers for immune sequencing clone quantification. TCRdb recomputed calls from the PCR reads with MiXCR, one row per CDR3 protein. The repertoire holds some 650,000 distinct CDR3 sequences, with just under 20% as singletons. The sample comprised naive CD8+ T cells from blood, with Jurkat cell RNA spiked in. The subset: FACS-sorted CD8+CD4-CCR7+CD45RA+ naive T cells. The receptors stem from a human donor in good health. Some libraries in this study had Jurkat cell RNA spiked in.

This clonotype has at least ten counts. The rearrangement uses TRBV6-2 or TRBV6-3 and TRBJ1-1, with a tentative D call TRBD1 (6 bases). In germline, CDR1 is MNHEY, CDR2 SVGEGT. The CDR3 loop spans 16 amino acids. V shed 2 bases and J shed 0 bases, with 13 bases lying between them. CDR3 DNA: TGTGCCAGCAGTTACGACAGGATGACCATGAACACTGAAGCTTTCTTT. It translates to CASSYDRMTMNTEAFF.

About this clonotype itself: Since a much larger clone is just one base distant, this may be a read error. The chain uses TRBV28 and TRBJ2-7; D ambiguous. The CDR3 has 13 amino acids. Germline-derived CDR1 and CDR2 are MDHEN and SYDVKM. The CDR3 nucleotides read TGTGCCAGCAGCCCCCCCTTCTCCTACGGGCAGTACTTC. Amino acid sequence: CASSPPFSYGQYF.

The gene calls are TRBV11-2 and TRBJ2-3, with D unclear. V was clipped by 7 bases and J by 2 bases, with 7 bases between them. This CDR3 is 12 amino acids long. The V gene's germline CDR1 is SGHAT and CDR2 FQNNGV. The chain's CDR3 is CASTHTTDTQYF. For the CDR3, the DNA is TGTGCCAGCACCCACACCACAGATACGCAGTATTTT. Variable domain in full (rest from reference TRBV11-2 and TRBJ2-3): EAGVAQSPRYKIIEKRQSVAFWCNPISGHATLYWYQQILGQGPKLLIQFQNNGVVDDSQLPKDRFSAERLKGVDSTLKIQPAKLEDSAVYLCASTHTTDTQYFGPGTRLTVL.

This clonotype was detected many times. The gene calls are TRBV5-4 and TRBJ1-2, with D unclear. The CDR3 loop spans 12 amino acids. Trimming shortened V by 4 bases and J by 7 bases, and 11 bases separated the two germline ends. Germline V gene sequence: CDR1 SGHNT, CDR2 YYREEE (reference sequence). The CDR3 sequence: CASSREAVGYTF. CDR3 bases: TGTGCCAGCAGCCGGGAGGCAGTTGGCTACACCTTC.

This clonotype was observed a handful of times. J is TRBJ2-3 and V is TRBV6-2 or TRBV6-3; no firm D call. The CDR3 consists of 16 residues. CDR1 and CDR2 (germline): MNHEY, SVGEGT. Trimming took off 2 bases at V and 0 bases at J, with 12 bases between the two ends. The CDR3 sequence: CASSYSDSTSTDTQYF. In nucleotides, the CDR3 is TGTGCCAGCAGTTACAGTGACTCGACTAGCACAGATACGCAGTATTTT.

This clonotype was seen many times. The rearrangement uses TRBV30 and TRBJ1-5, with 8 nucleotides matching TRBD1. Trimming cost V 2 bases and J 5 bases; bases outside gene matches: 8. The CDR3 sequence is 15 residues long. Germline loops: CDR1 GTSNPN, CDR2 SVGIG (reference sequence). The DNA for the CDR3 is TGTGCCTGGAGTCAACATACAGGGGGTGATCAGCCCCAGCATTTT. Amino acid sequence: CAWSQHTGGDQPQHF.

This chain uses TRBV4-3 with TRBJ2-3; TRBD1 aligns across 7 bases. The CDR3 is 16 residues long. J gave up 2 bases and V 2 bases, and 7 bases lay outside the gene matches. Germline V CDR1 and CDR2: LGHNA, YSLEER. The chain's CDR3 is CASSQTTGTVTDTQYF. The DNA for the CDR3 is TGCGCCAGCAGCCAAACGACCGGGACAGTCACAGATACGCAGTATTTT.

This clonotype was counted many times. The chain combines TRBV11-2 with TRBJ1-1; D is ambiguous. Trimming removed 3 bases from V and 0 bases from J, with 8 bases in between. Germline values: CDR1 SGHAT, CDR2 FQNNGV. CDR3 size: 14 residues. The CDR3 loop is CASSLQTMNTEAFF. CDR3 DNA: TGTGCCAGCAGCTTGCAGACTATGAACACTGAAGCTTTCTTT. Looking up the rest from reference TRBV11-2 and TRBJ1-1 gives the full variable domain: EAGVAQSPRYKIIEKRQSVAFWCNPISGHATLYWYQQILGQGPKLLIQFQNNGVVDDSQLPKDRFSAERLKGVDSTLKIQPAKLEDSAVYLCASSLQTMNTEAFFGQGTRLTVV.

This sequence joins TRBV18 and TRBJ2-1; no reliable D call. CDR3 length: 11 amino acids. Trimming shortened V by 4 bases and J by 8 bases, and 6 bases separated the two germline ends. The germline V gene has CDR1 KGHSH and CDR2 LQKENI. CDR3 region: CASSRADEQFF. In nucleotides, the CDR3 is TGTGCCAGCTCACGGGCGGATGAGCAGTTCTTC.

This clonotype was counted ten times or more. The V call is TRBV4-1, the J call TRBJ2-7; a possible D gene is TRBD2 (5 bases). The germline CDR1 and CDR2 sequences are MGHRA and YSYEKL. This CDR3 region has 14 residues. The ends were cut back, 4 bases at V and 5 bases at J, with 15 bases in the middle. The CDR3 nucleotides read TGCGCCAGCAGCCTCCACAGTCAGGAGGACGAGCAGTACTTC. It yields the protein CASSLHSQEDEQYF.

This clonotype has a count of ten or more. Possible read error: a much larger clone is one base away. The V call is TRBV29-1, the J call TRBJ2-2; D not certain. Trimming removed 1 base at V and 0 bases at J, with 0 bases between. CDR1 and CDR2 from the germline V gene are SQVTM and ANQGSEA. This CDR3 is 12 amino acids long. CDR3 protein: CSVEANTGELFF. The CDR3 DNA follows: TGCAGCGTTGAAGCGAACACCGGGGAGCTGTTTTTT.

As regards this clonotype: Without the conserved terminal phenylalanine or tryptophan, this CDR3 likely stems from a read error. The chain carries TRBV5-6 and TRBJ2-5; 8 bases agree with TRBD1. J lost 5 bases, V lost 2 bases, and 8 bases had no gene match. The germline CDR1 and CDR2 sequences are SGHDT and YYEEEE. The CDR3 spans 15 residues. CDR3 DNA: TGTGCCAGCAGCTTTCCTCAGGGGGCTGGGGAGACCCAGTACCTC. Translation gives CASSFPQGAGETQYL.

This clonotype was found once. Lacking the conserved final phenylalanine or tryptophan, this CDR3 likely reflects a read error. V and J are TRBV5-6 and TRBJ2-2; TRBD2 matches at 16 bases. Per the germline V gene, CDR1 is SGHDT and CDR2 is YYEEEE. The V gene end was trimmed by 4 bases and the J gene end by 4 bases; junction bases not matched to a gene: 7. The CDR3 consists of 18 residues. Written as DNA, the CDR3 is TGTGCCAGCAGCACGGGACTAGCGGGGGGGCCGCCCACCGGGGAGCTGTTTCTT. It translates to CASSTGLAGGPPTGELFL.

The sample holds a few counts of this clonotype. This sequence joins TRBV4-3 and TRBJ2-2; 8 bases fit TRBD2. This CDR3 is built from 18 residues. Germline values: CDR1 LGHNA, CDR2 YSLEER. Trimming at V came to 3 bases and at J to 2 bases, leaving 11 bases not matched to a gene. CDR3 sequence: CASSHSGLAGRNTGELFF. In DNA form, the CDR3 reads TGCGCCAGCAGCCATTCGGGGCTAGCGGGCCGCAACACCGGGGAGCTGTTTTTT.

This clonotype was found many times. This chain uses TRBV6-2 or TRBV6-3 with TRBJ1-2; no firm D call. Looked up from germline, CDR1 is MNHEY and CDR2 is SVGEGT. The CDR3 totals 14 residues. Trimming pared 3 bases from V and 3 bases from J, leaving 11 bases between. The CDR3 loop is CASSYSGAHYGYTF. In DNA form, the CDR3 reads TGTGCCAGCAGTTATTCCGGCGCCCACTATGGCTACACCTTC.

This chain joins TRBV28 and TRBJ2-2; 9 bases align to TRBD1. CDR1 and CDR2 (germline): MDHEN, SYDVKM. The J segment lost 7 bases and the V segment lost 1 base, leaving 10 bases of the junction unmatched. This CDR3 region has 17 residues. The CDR3 is CASSLLGQGIQGGELFF. DNA for the CDR3: TGTGCCAGCAGTTTATTGGGACAGGGTATTCAAGGCGGGGAGCTGTTTTTT. Using reference TRBV28 and TRBJ2-2 for the parts outside the CDR3, the full variable domain is DVKVTQSSRYLVKRTGEKVFLECVQDMDHENMFWYRQDPGLGLRLIYFSYDVKMKEKGDIPEGYSVSREKKERFSLILESASTNQTSMYLCASSLLGQGIQGGELFFGEGSRLTVL.

This clonotype occurred many times. The V and J genes are TRBV6-2 or TRBV6-3 and TRBJ2-6; D gene ambiguous. The V gene lost 2 bases and the J gene lost 13 bases, with 9 bases spanning the gap. Germline values: CDR1 MNHEY, CDR2 SVGEGT. The CDR3 runs to 12 residues. CDR3 nucleotide sequence: TGTGCCAGCAGTTACGGGTCAAAAGTCCTGACTTTC. Protein: CASSYGSKVLTF.

A remark on this clonotype: A much larger clone is a single base away; this may be a read error. The chain carries TRBV7-2 and TRBJ1-1; TRBD1 matches 8 bases. This CDR3 is built from 13 residues. The germline V gene has CDR1 SGHTA and CDR2 FQGNSA. The CDR3 spells CVSSFAGGSEAFF. The CDR3 DNA reads as TGTGTCAGCAGCTTCGCAGGGGGCAGTGAAGCTTTCTTT.

This clonotype was recorded at least ten times. This chain links TRBV9 with TRBJ2-2; D is perhaps TRBD1 (6 bases). Germline CDR1 and CDR2: SGDLS and YYNGEE. Between the trimmed V and J ends, which lost 4 bases and 1 base, there was a span of 20 bases. The CDR3 contains 18 residues. The CDR3 spells CASSRYITGSQNTGELFF. DNA of the CDR3: TGTGCCAGCAGCAGATACATAACAGGGTCTCAGAACACCGGGGAGCTGTTTTTT.

This clonotype showed up many times. In DNA, the CDR3 is TGTGCCAGCAGCACCTCCCACAACTACGAGCAGTACTTC. Translating it yields CASSTSHNYEQYF. The chain combines TRBV7-9 with TRBJ2-7; no firm D call. Trimming shortened V by 5 bases and J by 3 bases, and 11 bases separated the two germline ends. The germline V gene encodes CDR1 SEHNR and CDR2 FQNEAQ (reference sequence). The length of the CDR3 is 13 residues.

A remark on this clonotype: Given a much more abundant clone one base away, this may be a read error. The chain is built from TRBV7-9 and TRBJ2-3, with D unclear. The CDR3 has 15 residues. CDR1 is SEHNR and CDR2 is FQNEAQ in the germline V gene (reference sequence). Here the CDR3 DNA reads TGTGCCAGCAGCTTATTCCGCGGCCCCCCGGATACGCAGTGTTTT. Translated: CASSLFRGPPDTQCF.

This clonotype turned up a few times. The chain links TRBV29-1 to TRBJ2-7; D not certain. The CDR3 length is 13 residues. Per the germline V gene, CDR1 is SQVTM and CDR2 is ANQGSEA. The V gene lost 3 bases and the J gene lost 1 base, with 10 bases spanning the gap. CDR3 region: CSVEGKGSYEQYF. DNA of the CDR3: TGCAGCGTTGAGGGGAAAGGGTCCTACGAGCAGTACTTC.

In this sample, this clonotype turned up many times. The chain recombines TRBV4-1 with TRBJ2-7, with unresolved D. The CDR3 contains 13 residues. CDR1 is MGHRA and CDR2 is YSYEKL in the germline V gene. V lost 0 bases to trimming and J lost 3 bases, with 6 bases between them. CDR3 protein: CASSQDFSYEQYF. In DNA form, the CDR3 reads TGCGCCAGCAGCCAAGATTTCAGCTACGAGCAGTACTTC.

Of note for this clonotype: A read error may produce the germline difference seen at one junction end. The chain is built from TRBV7-2 and TRBJ2-1, with a weak D call TRBD1 (6 bases). Germline V lookup: CDR1 SGHTA, CDR2 FQGNSA. The CDR3 covers 15 residues. The CDR3 DNA sequence: TGTGTCAGCAGCTTAGGTGGGGGCAATTACAATGAGCAGTTCTTC. Translation gives CVSSLGGGNYNEQFF.